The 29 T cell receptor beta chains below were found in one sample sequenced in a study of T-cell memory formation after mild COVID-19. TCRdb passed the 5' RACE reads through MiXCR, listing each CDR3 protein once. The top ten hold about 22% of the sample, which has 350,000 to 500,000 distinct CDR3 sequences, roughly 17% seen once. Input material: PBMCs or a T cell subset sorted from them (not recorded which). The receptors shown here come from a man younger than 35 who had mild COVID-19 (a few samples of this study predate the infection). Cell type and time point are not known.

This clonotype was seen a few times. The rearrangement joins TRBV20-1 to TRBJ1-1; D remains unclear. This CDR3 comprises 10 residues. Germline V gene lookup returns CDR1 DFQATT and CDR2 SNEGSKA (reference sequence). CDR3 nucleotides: TGCACCTCCATGAACACTGAAGCTTTCTTT. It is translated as CTSMNTEAFF.

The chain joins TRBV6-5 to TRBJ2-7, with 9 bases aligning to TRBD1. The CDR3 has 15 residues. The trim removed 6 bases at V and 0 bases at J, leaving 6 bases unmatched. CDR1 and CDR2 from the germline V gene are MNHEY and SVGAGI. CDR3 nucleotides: TGTGCCAGCAGGCCGACAGGGGGGAGCTCCTACGAGCAGTACGTC. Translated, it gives CASRPTGGSSYEQYV.

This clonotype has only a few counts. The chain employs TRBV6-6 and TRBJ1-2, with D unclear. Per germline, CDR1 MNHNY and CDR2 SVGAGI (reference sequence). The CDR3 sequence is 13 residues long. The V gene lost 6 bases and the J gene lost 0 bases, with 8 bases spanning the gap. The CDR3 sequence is CASRPDPNYGYTF. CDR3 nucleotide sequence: TGTGCCAGCAGGCCAGACCCTAACTATGGCTACACCTTC.

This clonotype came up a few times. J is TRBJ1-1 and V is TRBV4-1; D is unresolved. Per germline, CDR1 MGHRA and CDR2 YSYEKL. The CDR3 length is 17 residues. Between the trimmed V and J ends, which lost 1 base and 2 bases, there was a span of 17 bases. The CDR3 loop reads CASSQAAPGRPNTEAFF. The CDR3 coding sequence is TGCGCCAGCAGCCAAGCCGCCCCTGGTCGACCTAACACTGAAGCTTTCTTT.

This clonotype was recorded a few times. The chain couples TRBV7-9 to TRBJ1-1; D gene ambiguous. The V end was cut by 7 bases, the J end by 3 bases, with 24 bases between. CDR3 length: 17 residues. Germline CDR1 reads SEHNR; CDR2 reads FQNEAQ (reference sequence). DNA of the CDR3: TGTGCCAGCACCCTTAGGGCCCGGGAGTCGCCATACACTGAAGCTTTCTTT. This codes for CASTLRARESPYTEAFF.

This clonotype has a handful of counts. The chain's CDR3 is CASSFSSLAEAFF. CDR3 nucleotide sequence: TGTGCCAGCAGTTTTTCGAGCTTAGCTGAAGCTTTCTTT. The chain is built from TRBV27 and TRBJ1-1; D unclear. V lost 3 bases and J lost 6, with 11 bases in between. This CDR3 region has 13 residues. The V gene's germline CDR1 is MNHEY and CDR2 SMNVEV (reference sequence).

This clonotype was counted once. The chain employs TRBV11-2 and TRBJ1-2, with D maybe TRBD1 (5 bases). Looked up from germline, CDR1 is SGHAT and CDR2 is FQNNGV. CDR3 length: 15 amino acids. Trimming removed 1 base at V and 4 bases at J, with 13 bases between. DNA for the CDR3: TGTGCCAGCAGCTTAGGTTTCGGGGGAGCCTATGGCTACACCTTC. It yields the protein CASSLGFGGAYGYTF.

This chain's CDR3 is CASSPREGPTDTQYF. In DNA form, the CDR3 reads TGCGCCAGCAGTCCCCGTGAGGGGCCCACAGATACGCAGTATTTT. The genes are TRBV5-1 and TRBJ2-3; D tentatively fits TRBD1 or TRBD2 (5 bases each). V lost 5 bases, J lost 2 bases, and 15 bases lay in between. The germline CDR1 and CDR2 sequences are SGHRS and YFSETQ. This CDR3 spans 15 amino acids. The complete variable domain, with remaining parts taken from reference TRBV5-1 and TRBJ2-3, reads KAGVTQTPRYLIKTRGQQVTLSCSPISGHRSVSWYQQTPGQGLQFLFEYFSETQRNKGNFPGRFSGRQFSNSRSEMNVSTLELGDSALYLCASSPREGPTDTQYFGPGTRLTVL.

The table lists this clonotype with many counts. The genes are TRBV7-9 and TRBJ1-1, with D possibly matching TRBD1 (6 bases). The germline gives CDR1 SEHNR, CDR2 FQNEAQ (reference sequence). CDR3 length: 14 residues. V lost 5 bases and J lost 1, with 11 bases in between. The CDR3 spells CASSPWTANTEAFF. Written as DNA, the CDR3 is TGTGCCAGCAGCCCCTGGACAGCGAACACTGAAGCTTTCTTT.

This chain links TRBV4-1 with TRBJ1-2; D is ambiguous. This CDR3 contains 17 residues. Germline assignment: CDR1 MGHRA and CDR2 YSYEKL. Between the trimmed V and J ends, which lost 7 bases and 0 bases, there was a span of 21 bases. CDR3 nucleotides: TGCGCCAGCACCCTCCTGTTGGGCCAAGGCCCTAACTATGGCTACACCTTC. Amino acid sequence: CASTLLLGQGPNYGYTF.

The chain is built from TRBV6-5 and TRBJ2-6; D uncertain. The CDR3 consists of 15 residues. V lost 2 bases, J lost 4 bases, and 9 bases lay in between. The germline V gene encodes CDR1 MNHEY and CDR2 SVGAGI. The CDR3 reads CASSYAWTGANVLTF. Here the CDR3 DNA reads TGTGCCAGCAGTTACGCATGGACCGGGGCCAACGTCCTGACTTTC.

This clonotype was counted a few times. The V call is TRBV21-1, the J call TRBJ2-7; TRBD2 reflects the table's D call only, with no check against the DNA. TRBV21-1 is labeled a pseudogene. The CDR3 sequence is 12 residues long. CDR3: CASSNGGGEQYV. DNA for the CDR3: TGTGCCAGCAGCAACGGGGGAGGCGAGCAGTACGTC.

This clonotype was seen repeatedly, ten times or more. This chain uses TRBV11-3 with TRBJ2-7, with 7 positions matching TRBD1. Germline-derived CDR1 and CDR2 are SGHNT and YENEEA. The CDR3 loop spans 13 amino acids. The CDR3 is CASSLDRDYEQYV. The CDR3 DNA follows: TGTGCCAGCAGCCTAGACAGGGACTACGAGCAGTACGTC.

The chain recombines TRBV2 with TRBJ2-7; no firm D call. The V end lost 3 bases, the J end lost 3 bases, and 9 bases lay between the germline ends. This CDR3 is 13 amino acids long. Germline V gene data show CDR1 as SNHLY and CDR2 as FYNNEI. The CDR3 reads CASSDVQLYEQYV. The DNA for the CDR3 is TGTGCCAGCAGTGATGTCCAACTCTACGAGCAGTACGTC.

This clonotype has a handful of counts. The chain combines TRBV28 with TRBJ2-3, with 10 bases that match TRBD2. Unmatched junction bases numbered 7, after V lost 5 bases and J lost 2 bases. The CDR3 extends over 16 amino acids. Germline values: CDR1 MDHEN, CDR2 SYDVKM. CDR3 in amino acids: CASSTPSGGNTDTQYF. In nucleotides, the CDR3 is TGTGCCAGCAGTACCCCTAGCGGGGGTAACACAGATACGCAGTATTTT.

The CDR3 reads CATSRRTVGGQPQHF. The CDR3 DNA follows: TGTGCCACCAGCAGACGGACAGTGGGCGGTCAGCCCCAGCATTTT. The V call is TRBV15, the J call TRBJ1-5; possible D gene TRBD1, 6 bases. This CDR3 is built from 15 residues. Germline V gives CDR1 LNHNV, CDR2 YYDKDF (reference sequence). V was shortened by 2 bases and J by 6 bases, with 14 bases between the two germline ends.

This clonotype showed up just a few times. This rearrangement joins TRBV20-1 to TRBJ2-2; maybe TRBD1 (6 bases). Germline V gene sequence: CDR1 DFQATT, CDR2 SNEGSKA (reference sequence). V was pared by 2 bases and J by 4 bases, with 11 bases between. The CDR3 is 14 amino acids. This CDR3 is CSARTGSATGELFF. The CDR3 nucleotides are TGCAGTGCTAGAACAGGGTCGGCCACCGGGGAGCTGTTTTTT.

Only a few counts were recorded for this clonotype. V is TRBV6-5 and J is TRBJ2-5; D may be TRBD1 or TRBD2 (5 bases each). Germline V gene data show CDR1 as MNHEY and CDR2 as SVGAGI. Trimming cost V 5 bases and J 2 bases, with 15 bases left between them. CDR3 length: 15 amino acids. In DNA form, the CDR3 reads TGTGCCAGCAGTATCGACTCCGGGACGCAAGAGACCCAGTACTTC. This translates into CASSIDSGTQETQYF.

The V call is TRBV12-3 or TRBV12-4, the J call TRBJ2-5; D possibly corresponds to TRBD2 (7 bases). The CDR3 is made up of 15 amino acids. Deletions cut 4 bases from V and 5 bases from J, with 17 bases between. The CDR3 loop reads CASSSQAGRGETQYF. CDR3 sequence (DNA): TGTGCCAGCAGTTCACAAGCGGGGAGGGGGGAGACCCAGTACTTC.

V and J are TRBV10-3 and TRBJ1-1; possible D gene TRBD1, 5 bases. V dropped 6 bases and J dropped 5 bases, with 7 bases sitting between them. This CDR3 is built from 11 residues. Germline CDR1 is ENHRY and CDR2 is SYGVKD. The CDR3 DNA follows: TGTGCCATCAGCAGGGAGACTGAAGCTTTCTTT. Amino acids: CAISRETEAFF.

The CDR3 here is CASSFPRVGTEAFF. As DNA, the CDR3 is TGTGCCAGCAGTTTTCCCCGGGTAGGGACTGAAGCTTTCTTT. The J gene is TRBJ1-1, the V gene TRBV12-3 or TRBV12-4; no definite D call. The CDR3 loop spans 14 amino acids. Trimming shortened V by 3 bases and J by 5 bases, and 13 bases separated the two germline ends.

The DNA for the CDR3 is TGTGCCAGCAGATCTGGACAACTAGGCTACACCTTC. Its protein is CASRSGQLGYTF. V is TRBV6-5 and J is TRBJ1-2; a weak D match, TRBD1 (5 bases). V was clipped by 6 bases and J by 8 bases, with 13 bases between them. CDR1 and CDR2 from the germline V gene are MNHEY and SVGAGI. The CDR3 consists of 12 residues.

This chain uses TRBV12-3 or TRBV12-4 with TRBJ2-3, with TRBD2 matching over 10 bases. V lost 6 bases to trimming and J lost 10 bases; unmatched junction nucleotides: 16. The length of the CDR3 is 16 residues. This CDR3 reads CASRGPGLALIGAQYF. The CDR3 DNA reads TGTGCCAGCAGGGGACCGGGACTAGCGCTAATTGGAGCGCAGTATTTT.

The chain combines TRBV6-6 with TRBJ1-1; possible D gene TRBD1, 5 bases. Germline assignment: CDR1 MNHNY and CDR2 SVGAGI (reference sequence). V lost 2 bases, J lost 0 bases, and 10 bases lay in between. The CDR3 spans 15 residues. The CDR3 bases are TGTGCCAGCAGTTACCGGGACCCGATGAACACTGAAGCTTTCTTT. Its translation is CASSYRDPMNTEAFF.

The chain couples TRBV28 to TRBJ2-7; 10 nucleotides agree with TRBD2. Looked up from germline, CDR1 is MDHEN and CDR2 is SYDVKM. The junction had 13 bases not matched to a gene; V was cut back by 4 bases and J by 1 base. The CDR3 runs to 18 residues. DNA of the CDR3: TGTGCCAGCAGTTATCTGACTAGCGGGTGGATGGTGTCCTACGAGCAGTACTTC. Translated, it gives CASSYLTSGWMVSYEQYF. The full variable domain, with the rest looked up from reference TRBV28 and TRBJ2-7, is DVKVTQSSRYLVKRTGEKVFLECVQDMDHENMFWYRQDPGLGLRLIYFSYDVKMKEKGDIPEGYSVSREKKERFSLILESASTNQTSMYLCASSYLTSGWMVSYEQYFGPGTRLTVT.

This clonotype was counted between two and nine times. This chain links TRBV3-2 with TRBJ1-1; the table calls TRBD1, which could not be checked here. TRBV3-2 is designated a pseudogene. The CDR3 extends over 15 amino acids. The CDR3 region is CASSQERFRVEKAFF. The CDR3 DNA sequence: TGTGCCAGCAGCCAAGAAAGGTTCAGGGTTGAAAAAGCTTTCTTT.

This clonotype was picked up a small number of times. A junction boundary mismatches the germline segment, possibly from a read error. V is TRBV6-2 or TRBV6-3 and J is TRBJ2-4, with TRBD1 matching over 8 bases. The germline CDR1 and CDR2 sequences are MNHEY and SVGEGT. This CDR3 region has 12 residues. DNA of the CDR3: TGTGCCAGCAGTTACCCCGGGACAGGACCCCACTTC. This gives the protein CASSYPGTGPHF.

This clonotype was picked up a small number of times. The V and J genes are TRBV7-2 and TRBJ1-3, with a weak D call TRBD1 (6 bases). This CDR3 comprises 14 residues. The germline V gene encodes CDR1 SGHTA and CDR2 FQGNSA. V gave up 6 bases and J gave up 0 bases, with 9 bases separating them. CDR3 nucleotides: TGTGCCAGCAGACGGACAGTCTCTGGAAACACCATATATTTT. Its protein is CASRRTVSGNTIYF.

CDR3 loop: CASRIGGGYTF. The CDR3 DNA is TGTGCCAGCAGGATCGGGGGAGGCTACACCTTC. The gene calls are TRBV6-5 and TRBJ1-2; tentatively, D is TRBD1 (5 bases). The germline CDR1 and CDR2 sequences are MNHEY and SVGAGI. The V end was cut by 6 bases, the J end by 8 bases, with 10 bases between. CDR3 length equals 11 residues.